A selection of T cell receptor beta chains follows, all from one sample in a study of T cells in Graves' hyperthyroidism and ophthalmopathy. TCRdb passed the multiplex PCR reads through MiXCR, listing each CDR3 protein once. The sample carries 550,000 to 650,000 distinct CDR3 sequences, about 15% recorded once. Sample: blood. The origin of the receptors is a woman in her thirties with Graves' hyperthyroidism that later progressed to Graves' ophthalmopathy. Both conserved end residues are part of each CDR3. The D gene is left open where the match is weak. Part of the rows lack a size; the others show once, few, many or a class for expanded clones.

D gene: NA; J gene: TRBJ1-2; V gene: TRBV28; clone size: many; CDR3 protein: CASKLRGRGYTF; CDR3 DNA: TGTGCCAGCAAGCTCAGGGGAAGGGGCTACACCTTC
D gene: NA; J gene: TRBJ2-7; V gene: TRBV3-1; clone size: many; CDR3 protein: CASSQDTVPREQYF; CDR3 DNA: TGTGCCAGCAGCCAAGATACGGTGCCTCGGGAGCAGTACTTC
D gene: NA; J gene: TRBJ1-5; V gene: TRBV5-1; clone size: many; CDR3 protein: CASSPGGYGNQPQHF; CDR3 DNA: TGCGCCAGCAGCCCTGGCGGATATGGCAATCAGCCCCAGCATTTT
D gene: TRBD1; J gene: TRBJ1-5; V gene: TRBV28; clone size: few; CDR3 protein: CASSLGTGVNQPQHF; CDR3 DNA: TGTGCCAGCAGTTTAGGAACAGGGGTCAATCAGCCCCAGCATTTT
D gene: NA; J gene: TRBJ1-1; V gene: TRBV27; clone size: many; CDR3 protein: CASSLMGKAFF; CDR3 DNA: TGTGCCAGCAGTCTTATGGGAAAAGCTTTCTTT
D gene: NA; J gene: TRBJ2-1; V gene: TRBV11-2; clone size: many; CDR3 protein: CASSLSRDNEQFF; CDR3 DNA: TGTGCCAGCAGCTTATCCAGGGACAATGAGCAGTTCTTC
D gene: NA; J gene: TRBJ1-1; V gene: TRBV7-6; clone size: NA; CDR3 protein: CASTPSVGALTEAFF; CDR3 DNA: TGTGCCAGCACGCCTTCGGTAGGGGCGTTGACTGAAGCTTTCTTT
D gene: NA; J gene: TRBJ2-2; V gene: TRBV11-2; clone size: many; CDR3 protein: CASSWGRASNTGELFF; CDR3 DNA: TGTGCCAGCAGCTGGGGGCGGGCTTCGAACACCGGGGAGCTGTTTTTT
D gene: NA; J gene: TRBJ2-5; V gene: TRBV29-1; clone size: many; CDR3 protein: CSVEGTGRGTQYF; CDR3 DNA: TGCAGCGTTGAAGGCACAGGGAGGGGGACCCAGTACTTC
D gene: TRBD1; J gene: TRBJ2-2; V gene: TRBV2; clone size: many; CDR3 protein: CASNRQGASGELFF; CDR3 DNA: TGTGCCAGCAACAGACAGGGGGCTTCCGGGGAGCTGTTTTTT
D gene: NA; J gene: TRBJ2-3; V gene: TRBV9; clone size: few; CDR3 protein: CASSPGAGPDTQYF; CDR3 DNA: TGTGCCAGCAGCCCTGGGGCAGGTCCGGATACGCAGTATTTT
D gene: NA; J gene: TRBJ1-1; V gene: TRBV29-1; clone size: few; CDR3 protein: CGVEVPGAEAFF; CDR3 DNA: TGCGGCGTTGAGGTCCCTGGGGCTGAAGCTTTCTTT
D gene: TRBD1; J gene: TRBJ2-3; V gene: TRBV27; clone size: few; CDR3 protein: CASSFDRGGTDTQYF; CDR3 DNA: TGTGCCAGCAGTTTCGACAGGGGAGGAACAGATACGCAGTATTTT
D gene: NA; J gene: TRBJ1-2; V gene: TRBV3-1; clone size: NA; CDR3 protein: CASSQGRRANYGYTF; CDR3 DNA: TGTGCCAGCAGCCAGGGGAGGAGGGCTAACTATGGCTACACCTTC
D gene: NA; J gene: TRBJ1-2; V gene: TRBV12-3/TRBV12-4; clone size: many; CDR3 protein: CASSLLADGYTF; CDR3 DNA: TGTGCCAGCAGTTTATTAGCAGATGGCTACACCTTC
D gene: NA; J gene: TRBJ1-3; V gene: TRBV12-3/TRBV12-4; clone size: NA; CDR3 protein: CASSHDISGNTIYF; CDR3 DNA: TGTGCCAGCAGTCACGACATCTCTGGAAACACCATATATTTT
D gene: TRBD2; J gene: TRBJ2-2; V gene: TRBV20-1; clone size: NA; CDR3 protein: CSAIASGRFYTGELLF; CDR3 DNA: TGCAGTGCCATAGCTAGCGGGAGGTTTTACACCGGGGAGCTGCTTTTT
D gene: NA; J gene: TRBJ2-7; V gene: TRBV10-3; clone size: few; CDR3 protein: CAFRRGETYEQYF; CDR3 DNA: TGTGCCTTTCGCCGAGGGGAGACCTACGAGCAGTACTTC
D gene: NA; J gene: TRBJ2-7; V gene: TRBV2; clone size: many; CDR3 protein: CASSFSYYEQYF; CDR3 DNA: TGTGCCAGCAGTTTCAGTTACTACGAGCAGTACTTC
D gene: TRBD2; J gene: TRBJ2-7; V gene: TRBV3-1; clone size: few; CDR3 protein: CASSQDSGGSGEQYF; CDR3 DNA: TGTGCCAGCAGCCAAGATTCTGGCGGGAGTGGCGAGCAGTACTTC